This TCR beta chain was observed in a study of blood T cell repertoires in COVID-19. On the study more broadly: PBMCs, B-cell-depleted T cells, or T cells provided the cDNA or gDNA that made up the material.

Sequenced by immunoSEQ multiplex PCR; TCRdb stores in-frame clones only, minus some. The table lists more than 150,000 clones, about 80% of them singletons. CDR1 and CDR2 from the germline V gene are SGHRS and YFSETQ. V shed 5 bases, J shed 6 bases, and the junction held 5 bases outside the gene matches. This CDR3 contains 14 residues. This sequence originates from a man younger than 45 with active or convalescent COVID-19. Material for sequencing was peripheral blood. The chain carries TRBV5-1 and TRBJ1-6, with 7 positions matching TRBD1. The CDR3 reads CASRRTGSNSPLHF. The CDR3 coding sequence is TGCGCCAGCAGGCGGACAGGATCTAATTCACCCCTCCACTTT.